The present T cell receptor beta chain was sequenced within a study of cytomegalovirus exposure and HLA in healthy donors. The primer mix had 60 Vbeta and 13 Jbeta primers. Measured with immunoSEQ multiplex PCR; TCRdb has only the in-frame clones, and not every one. The sample holds some 150,000 clones, roughly four fifths seen once. As regards this clone: Its antigen is still unknown. The limits of the CDR3 on the DNA are not certain, so only TCRdb's listed CDR3 is given.

Germline-derived CDR1 and CDR2 are WSHSY and SAAADI. With termini counted, the CDR3 has 22 amino acids. Study-level results: Across HLA loci, a later analysis found differing TCR association rates, with DRB1 most and HLA-C fewest. Beyond CMV serostatus, there was no information to go on about immune exposure. The productive fraction for most TCR beta V segments was about 90% or about 30% in an earlier analysis.

Sequenced material: PBMCs. The chain uses TRBV10-2 and TRBJ1-2; TRBD1 is the table's D call, not checked against the DNA. This receptor was identified in a man in his 60s in good health and CMV-seronegative. The chain's CDR3 is CASSEGTGIYGYTFGSGEGYTF.